This record covers a single T cell receptor beta chain. No antigen is known for it. No per-base quality is available; no much larger clone lies one base away. These data belong to a study of blood T cell repertoires in COVID-19 (TCRdb year 2020). In terms of the full investigation: The collaborator samples originated in the United States, Italy and Spain and spanned the acute and convalescent phases of COVID-19. The material from the prospective study consisted of cDNA or gDNA derived from T cells, B-cell-depleted T cells, or PBMCs. Deeply sampled blood TCRbeta repertoires from subjects exposed to, actively infected with, or recovered from COVID-19 were included in the dataset. The repertoires were released in a freely available public database meant as a resource for research on the immune response to SARS-CoV-2. The samples were drawn from the first 160 participants of the ongoing ImmuneRACE study and from 1,254 subjects provided by 6 global collaborators. The sample metadata nearly always contained a de-identified subject ID, COVID-19 status, age in years and sex. Where available, HLA class I and class II types were taken from metadata supplied by the sample provider and were not determined by assay-based typing. The paper's findings and limits, for the study overall: How much clinical and demographic metadata was included differed by source and by participant, and the metadata was provided uncurated.

TCRbeta CDR3 regions were amplified from genomic DNA using the immunoSEQ Assay, a bias-controlled multiplex PCR. The paper's processing steps were these. Within the assay, amplification of reference gene primers was used to estimate how many nucleated cells each sample contained. To quantify the absolute abundance of each unique TCRbeta CDR3 rearrangement, sequence reads were collapsed and filtered. Productive Simpson clonality was computed per sample as the square root of Simpson's diversity index over productive rearrangements. TCRdb took this table from immuneACCESS and kept in-frame rearrangements with V and J called. Such tables lack part of the clones; where checked against another copy, unresolved V genes explain under half of the gap, and the rest is unexplained. V and J calls and clone size are those listed in that table; D and trimming were worked out from the DNA. The table for this sample lists around 170,000 clones; roughly nine tenths of them were counted only once. Together, the top ten hold under 2% of the sample.

The germline V gene supplies CDR1 MNHEY and CDR2 SVGEGT. Trimming leaves V shorter by 5 bases and J shorter by 6 bases, with the junction holding 5 bases beyond the gene matches. The CDR3, from cysteine to phenylalanine, totals 14 residues. The CDR3 DNA has 42 bases and is translated from base 1. Samples from volunteer blood donors who had recovered from COVID-19 were contributed by a second Seattle source. Each collaborating institution followed its own protocols to collect whole blood in K2EDTA tubes. For TCRbeta analysis, collaborators shipped samples in one of three forms: frozen whole blood, isolated PBMCs, or DNA extracted from either of those sample types.

Sequences were obtained from peripheral blood. The chain links TRBV6-2 or TRBV6-3 with TRBJ2-1; 9 nucleotides in the junction match TRBD2. The receptor was isolated from a man aged 18 to 29 who had recovered from COVID-19. The CDR3 in this case is CASSTTSGLNEQFF. The nucleotide sequence reads TGTGCCAGCAGTACGACTAGCGGTCTCAATGAGCAGTTCTTC.